The 20 T cell receptor beta chains in this list originate from one sample, sequenced in a study of T cell responses to AZD1222 COVID-19 vaccine. Libraries were prepared by immunoSEQ multiplex PCR; TCRdb keeps only in-frame clonotypes and omits some of them. The table has roughly 170,000 clones, approximately 91% seen once. Sequencing was performed on peripheral blood, taken on day 0 of AZD1222 vaccination. The receptors come from an adult in good health.

V usage is TRBV9 and J usage is TRBJ2-5, with D tentatively TRBD2 (5 bases). Trimming cost V 4 bases and J 3 bases, with 16 bases left between them. Germline V gene sequence: CDR1 SGDLS, CDR2 YYNGEE. This CDR3 region has 15 residues. CDR3 in DNA: TGTGCCAGCAGCACCCCGGGATTAACAAAAGAGACCCAGTACTTC. Its protein is CASSTPGLTKETQYF.

This clone is a singleton in its sample. The chain joins TRBV14 to TRBJ2-7; TRBD1 matches at 8 bases. The CDR3 has 14 amino acids. CDR1 and CDR2 (germline): SGHDN, FVKESK. V trimming: 6 bases; J trimming: 2 bases; junction bases outside the gene matches: 6. In DNA, the CDR3 is TGTGCCAGCAGTCAATACAGGGGGACCTACGAGCAGTACTTC. It specifies CASSQYRGTYEQYF.

The chain combines TRBV3-1 (or the pseudogene TRBV3-2) with TRBJ2-3; 14 positions match TRBD2. Losses at the gene ends were 6 bases for V and 2 bases for J; bases not matched to a gene: 13. The CDR3 totals 19 residues. Germline CDR1 and CDR2: LGHDT and YNNKEL (reference sequence). The CDR3 coding sequence is TGTGCCAGCAGACCTAAGACTAGCGGGGGGGCTTTTAACACAGATACGCAGTATTTT. It yields the protein CASRPKTSGGAFNTDTQYF.

This clone was found once. The chain combines TRBV7-8 with TRBJ2-7; 11 bases fit TRBD2. The V gene end was trimmed by 0 bases and the J gene end by 4 bases; junction bases not matched to a gene: 5. This CDR3 contains 16 residues. CDR1 SGHVS and CDR2 FQNEAQ come from the germline V gene. The CDR3 sequence is CASSLAFSGRAYEQYF. Here the CDR3 DNA reads TGTGCCAGCAGCTTAGCGTTTAGCGGGAGGGCTTACGAGCAGTACTTC.

The rearrangement links TRBV29-1 to TRBJ2-5; D not certain. The CDR3 is made up of 10 amino acids. CDR1 is SQVTM, CDR2 ANQGSEA, per germline. Between the trimmed V and J ends, which lost 4 bases and 5 bases, there was a span of 5 bases. CDR3 sequence reads: CSVVWETQYF. The CDR3 region has the DNA TGCAGCGTTGTTTGGGAGACCCAGTACTTC.

The chain links TRBV9 to TRBJ2-1; unclear D gene. Germline V CDR1 and CDR2: SGDLS, YYNGEE. Trimming removed 0 bases at V and 4 bases at J, with 20 bases between. This CDR3 spans 18 amino acids. The CDR3 DNA sequence: TGTGCCAGCAGCGTAGGTCCAGGAAGCATCGGTGGGTACAATGAGCAGTTCTTC. Its translation is CASSVGPGSIGGYNEQFF.

The chain recombines TRBV27 with TRBJ2-3, with D possibly matching TRBD2 (5 bases). CDR3 length equals 14 residues. CDR1 is MNHEY and CDR2 is SMNVEV in the germline V gene (reference sequence). Deletions cut 3 bases from V and 2 bases from J, with 9 bases between. The CDR3 sequence is CASSLGRNTDTQYF. The CDR3 DNA reads as TGTGCCAGCAGTTTGGGGAGAAACACAGATACGCAGTATTTT.

This sequence joins TRBV30 and TRBJ1-4; unclear D gene. V lost 1 base and J 6 bases, leaving 9 bases between the germline ends. The CDR3 totals 13 residues. Germline assignment: CDR1 GTSNPN and CDR2 SVGIG (reference sequence). The CDR3: CAWSGRVDEKLFF. The CDR3 DNA is TGTGCCTGGAGTGGTAGGGTGGATGAAAAACTGTTTTTT.

The V and J genes are TRBV6-5 and TRBJ1-2; the D is unclear. V lost 7 bases, J lost 4 bases, and 10 bases lay in between. Germline lookup yields CDR1 MNHEY and CDR2 SVGAGI. The CDR3 loop spans 12 amino acids. CDR3 protein: CASTPDFYGYTF. CDR3 nucleotides: TGTGCCAGCACCCCGGACTTCTATGGCTACACCTTC.

The CDR3 protein is CASHRGVIIAGYEQYF. In nucleotides, the CDR3 is TGTGCCAGTCACCGGGGGGTTATAATAGCGGGCTACGAGCAGTACTTC. The gene calls are TRBV2 and TRBJ2-7; 7 nucleotides agree with TRBD2. CDR1 and CDR2 from the germline V gene are SNHLY and FYNNEI. With 9 bases clipped from V and 3 bases from J, the junction kept 17 bases outside the gene matches. The CDR3 runs 16 residues.

V and J are TRBV5-5 and TRBJ1-4; no firm D call. Germline V lookup: CDR1 SGHKS, CDR2 YYEKEE (reference sequence). The CDR3 has 13 residues. The V gene lost 0 bases and the J gene lost 8 bases, with 8 bases spanning the gap. This chain's CDR3 is CASSLEPTEKLFF. The DNA for the CDR3 is TGTGCCAGCAGCTTGGAGCCCACCGAAAAACTGTTTTTT.

The chain has TRBV19 and TRBJ2-3, with D possibly TRBD1 on 5 matching bases. CDR3 length: 15 residues. Germline CDR1 LNHDA, CDR2 SQIVND (reference sequence). Trimming removed 2 bases from V and 1 base from J, with 10 bases in between. The CDR3 loop is CASSITGPRTDTQYF. In nucleotides, the CDR3 is TGTGCCAGTAGTATAACAGGCCCCCGCACAGATACGCAGTATTTT.

This CDR3 reads CASSLVGEGGTEAFF. For the CDR3, the DNA is TGTGCCAGCAGCTTAGTAGGGGAGGGGGGCACTGAAGCTTTCTTT. The chain employs TRBV7-2 and TRBJ1-1; D might be TRBD1 (6 bases). The ends were cut back, 1 base at V and 4 bases at J, with 13 bases in the middle. The length of the CDR3 is 15 residues. Germline V CDR1 and CDR2: SGHTA, FQGNSA.

The genes are TRBV4-1 and TRBJ2-7, with TRBD2 matching 11 bases. CDR1 and CDR2 (germline): MGHRA, YSYEKL. The CDR3 loop spans 18 amino acids. The trim removed 4 bases at V and 0 bases at J, leaving 11 bases unmatched. CDR3 nucleotides: TGCGCCAGCAGCCCGAAGATCGGGACTAGCGGTGACTCCTACGAGCAGTACTTC. Its protein product is CASSPKIGTSGDSYEQYF.

The rearrangement uses TRBV29-1 and TRBJ1-2; D is unclear. Germline lookup yields CDR1 SQVTM and CDR2 ANQGSEA. The length of the CDR3 is 12 residues. Trimming removed 7 bases at V and 2 bases at J, with 11 bases between. The chain's CDR3 is CSASGGNYGYTF. CDR3 nucleotides: TGCAGCGCATCGGGAGGGAACTATGGCTACACCTTC.

The V and J genes are TRBV2 and TRBJ1-5; unclear D gene. Looked up from germline, CDR1 is SNHLY and CDR2 is FYNNEI. CDR3 length: 13 amino acids. Trimming took 6 bases from V and 1 from J, leaving 7 bases between them. This CDR3 is CASSRGSNQPQHF. The CDR3 nucleotides read TGTGCCAGCAGCCGGGGAAGCAATCAGCCCCAGCATTTT.

This sequence joins TRBV5-4 and TRBJ2-2; possible D gene TRBD2, 5 bases. V was trimmed by 1 base and J by 4 bases, leaving 11 bases between them. Germline-derived CDR1 and CDR2 are SGHNT and YYREEE (reference sequence). The CDR3 is 15 amino acids. CDR3 nucleotide sequence: TGTGCCAGCAGCTTGTTAGGGAGACTCACCGGGGAGCTGTTTTTT. Its translation: CASSLLGRLTGELFF.

This chain connects TRBV6-5 to TRBJ1-1; no firm D call. Trimming shortened V by 8 bases and J by 8 bases, and 18 bases separated the two germline ends. Germline V lookup: CDR1 MNHEY, CDR2 SVGAGI. This CDR3 spans 13 amino acids. In DNA form, the CDR3 reads TGTGCCAGCGTTATTTCGGCGGGAGGCGAAGCTTTCTTT. Translating gives CASVISAGGEAFF.

The chain links TRBV19 to TRBJ1-1; D may be TRBD1 (6 bases). Trimming shortened V by 10 bases and J by 7 bases, and 25 bases separated the two germline ends. The CDR3 length is 15 residues. In germline, CDR1 is LNHDA, CDR2 SQIVND (reference sequence). This chain's CDR3 is CAISQPRGGTDEAFF. CDR3 sequence (DNA): TGTGCCATCTCACAACCGAGGGGGGGGACGGATGAAGCTTTCTTT.

This chain links TRBV27 with TRBJ2-3, with D possibly TRBD2 on 6 matching bases. Trimming took off 4 bases at V and 2 bases at J, with 19 bases between the two ends. Germline CDR1 reads MNHEY; CDR2 reads SMNVEV (reference sequence). This CDR3 spans 17 amino acids. The CDR3 bases are TGTGCCAGCAGTTCGTTGGGACGGGAGAGTTTCACAGATACGCAGTATTTT. This sequence encodes CASSSLGRESFTDTQYF.